The 29 T cell receptor beta chains in this list originate from one sample, sequenced in a study of shared clonotypes between healthy human individuals. TCRdb's copy holds only in-frame clones and misses some; the assay was immunoSEQ multiplex PCR. The sample has 2 million to 2.5 million clones; more than 80% are singletons. Sequencing was performed on naive CD4+ T cells from PBMCs. The subset denotes: CD45RA+ positively selected. Receptors were obtained from a man in his late teens or twenties in good health. Some clones in this sample may be carry-over from other donors' samples.

The chain carries TRBV18 and TRBJ1-4; 9 bases are shared with TRBD1. CDR1 is KGHSH and CDR2 is LQKENI in the germline V gene. This CDR3 spans 17 amino acids. Trimming cost V 5 bases and J 5 bases; bases outside gene matches: 12. CDR3 nucleotide sequence: TGTGCCAGCTCATTAATTCCTACGACAGGGGGGAATGAAAAACTGTTTTTT. Protein product: CASSLIPTTGGNEKLFF.

This sequence joins TRBV5-1 and TRBJ2-3, with TRBD2 identical over 8 bases. The ends lost 0 bases at V and 0 bases at J; junction bases unmatched: 9. The CDR3 has 18 amino acids. Germline CDR1 SGHRS, CDR2 YFSETQ. CDR3: CASSLVGLASASTDTQYF. The DNA for the CDR3 is TGCGCCAGCAGCTTGGTTGGACTAGCATCCGCTAGCACAGATACGCAGTATTTT.

This chain links TRBV28 with TRBJ2-7, with D maybe TRBD2 (5 bases). The germline V gene has CDR1 MDHEN and CDR2 SYDVKM. The CDR3 runs 16 residues. V was trimmed by 4 bases and J by 2 bases, leaving 18 bases between them. CDR3 in DNA: TGTGCCAGCAGTTCCCCGGGGAGCGGCCTTACCTACGAGCAGTACTTC. Translation gives CASSSPGSGLTYEQYF.

The sample holds one count of this clone. The chain carries TRBV5-4 and TRBJ2-3, with D perhaps matching TRBD2 (6 bases). The CDR3 length is 15 residues. Germline CDR1 SGHNT, CDR2 YYREEE (reference sequence). V dropped 0 bases and J dropped 1 base, with 9 bases sitting between them. The CDR3 region has the DNA TGTGCCAGCAGCTTGGTGTGGGAGGGCACAGATACGCAGTATTTT. It translates to CASSLVWEGTDTQYF.

The CDR3 DNA follows: TGCGCCAGCAGCCAAGCAGGGAGCTATCAGCCCCAGCATTTT. This gives the protein CASSQAGSYQPQHF. This chain links TRBV4-1 with TRBJ1-5; tentative D call: TRBD1 (5 bases). From germline, CDR1 is MGHRA and CDR2 YSYEKL. V was cut by 1 base and J by 5 bases, with 9 bases left in between. The CDR3 sequence is 14 residues long.

The chain carries TRBV18 and TRBJ2-1, with D possibly matching TRBD1 (5 bases). The CDR3 loop spans 14 amino acids. Germline values: CDR1 KGHSH, CDR2 LQKENI. V was shortened by 4 bases and J by 6 bases, with 13 bases between the two germline ends. In DNA, the CDR3 is TGTGCCAGCTCACTAGAACAGGTTCCCAATGAGCAGTTCTTC. This encodes CASSLEQVPNEQFF.

This sequence joins TRBV29-1 and TRBJ2-1, with D uncertain. The germline V gene encodes CDR1 SQVTM and CDR2 ANQGSEA. The CDR3 consists of 13 residues. The CDR3 sequence is CSAYWRAYNEQFF. The CDR3 region has the DNA TGCAGTGCTTATTGGCGAGCTTACAATGAGCAGTTCTTC.

This clone was picked up one time. This sequence joins TRBV21-1 and TRBJ1-1; TRBD1 reflects the table's D call only, with no check against the DNA. TRBV21-1 is tagged as a pseudogene. The CDR3 contains 17 residues. CDR3 sequence (DNA): TGTGCCAGCAGCACAACATTTCCACAGGGGGCAAACACTGAAGCTTTCTTT. It specifies CASSTTFPQGANTEAFF.

The V and J genes are TRBV7-9 and TRBJ2-4, with TRBD1 as a possible D gene (5 bases). V was shortened by 5 bases and J by 0 bases, with 14 bases between the two germline ends. In germline, CDR1 is SEHNR, CDR2 FQNEAQ (reference sequence). This CDR3 comprises 16 residues. The CDR3 DNA follows: TGTGCCAGCAGCCAACTCGACAGTCTAGCCAAAAACATTCAGTACTTC. It yields the protein CASSQLDSLAKNIQYF.

The chain links TRBV28 to TRBJ1-2, with D tentatively TRBD1 (5 bases). Trimming took 5 bases from V and 3 from J, leaving 10 bases between them. Germline loops: CDR1 MDHEN, CDR2 SYDVKM. The CDR3 sequence is 13 residues long. The CDR3 loop reads CASSTIGDYGYTF. CDR3 bases: TGTGCCAGCAGTACAATAGGGGACTATGGCTACACCTTC.

This clone was picked up one time. The gene calls are TRBV28 and TRBJ2-7; 13 positions agree with TRBD2. CDR1 is MDHEN and CDR2 is SYDVKM in the germline V gene. After removal of 4 bases from V and 4 bases from J, the junction contained 7 bases not matched to a gene. The CDR3 consists of 16 residues. The CDR3 bases are TGTGCCAGCAGTTCCCTCCAGGGACTAGCGGGATACGAGCAGTACTTC. Encoded protein: CASSSLQGLAGYEQYF. The whole variable domain, filled in from reference TRBV28 and TRBJ2-7, reads DVKVTQSSRYLVKRTGEKVFLECVQDMDHENMFWYRQDPGLGLRLIYFSYDVKMKEKGDIPEGYSVSREKKERFSLILESASTNQTSMYLCASSSLQGLAGYEQYFGPGTRLTVT.

This clone was recorded once. The chain is built from TRBV18 and TRBJ2-1, with D tentatively TRBD1 or TRBD2 (6 bases each). The CDR3 sequence is 11 residues long. Trimming stripped 6 bases from V and 10 bases from J, with 10 bases between. Germline assignment: CDR1 KGHSH and CDR2 LQKENI. CDR3 bases: TGTGCCAGCTCGGAAGGGGGGGAGCAGTTCTTC. Its translation: CASSEGGEQFF.

On this clone: Other nucleotide sequences in the sample specify the same CDR3. The chain has TRBV18 and TRBJ2-5; D is ambiguous. V was clipped by 6 bases and J by 2 bases, with 10 bases between them. Germline V lookup: CDR1 KGHSH, CDR2 LQKENI. The CDR3 runs 13 residues. The CDR3 here is CASSSGLQETQYF. CDR3 DNA sequence: TGTGCCAGCTCTTCCGGGTTACAAGAGACCCAGTACTTC.

The rearrangement uses TRBV2 and TRBJ1-5, with D maybe TRBD1 (5 bases). Trimming cost V 3 bases and J 2 bases, with 8 bases left between them. CDR1 is SNHLY and CDR2 is FYNNEI in the germline V gene. The CDR3 runs to 14 residues. In DNA, the CDR3 is TGTGCCAGCAGTGACCAGGGCGGCAATCAGCCCCAGCATTTT. This sequence encodes CASSDQGGNQPQHF.

Concerning this clone: Other DNA sequences in this sample translate to the same CDR3. CDR3 DNA: TGTGCCAGCAGTTACTCGGCAGATGAAAAACTGTTTTTT. Its protein is CASSYSADEKLFF. The chain carries TRBV6-5 and TRBJ1-4, with D unresolved. This CDR3 has 13 amino acids. The ends were cut back, 0 bases at V and 6 bases at J, with 5 bases in the middle. In germline, CDR1 is MNHEY, CDR2 SVGAGI.

The chain links TRBV5-6 to TRBJ2-5; D call uncertain. There are 14 residues in the CDR3. V gave up 0 bases and J gave up 4 bases, with 10 bases separating them. Germline V gene sequence: CDR1 SGHDT, CDR2 YYEEEE. The CDR3 DNA sequence: TGTGCCAGCAGCTTGGTGCCTAGTCGAGAGACCCAGTACTTC. This gives the protein CASSLVPSRETQYF. Looking up the rest from reference TRBV5-6 and TRBJ2-5 gives the full variable domain: DAGVTQSPTHLIKTRGQQVTLRCSPKSGHDTVSWYQQALGQGPQFIFQYYEEEERQRGNFPDRFSGHQFPNYSSELNVNALLLGDSALYLCASSLVPSRETQYFGPGTRLLVL.

V usage is TRBV5-1 and J usage is TRBJ1-4, with TRBD1 matching over 7 bases. The CDR3 is made up of 15 amino acids. V lost 0 bases, J lost 6 bases, and 5 bases stayed unmatched. Germline V gene sequence: CDR1 SGHRS, CDR2 YFSETQ. The CDR3 spells CASSLERGTDEKLFF. In nucleotides, the CDR3 is TGCGCCAGCAGCTTGGAACGGGGGACAGATGAAAAACTGTTTTTT.

This chain connects TRBV6-6 to TRBJ1-1; D may be TRBD1 (5 bases). V lost 5 bases, J lost 0 bases, and 13 bases lay in between. The CDR3 is 15 residues long. The V gene's germline CDR1 is MNHNY and CDR2 SVGAGI (reference sequence). CDR3 loop: CASSHSRQMNTEAFF. The CDR3 nucleotides read TGTGCCAGCAGTCACAGCAGACAGATGAACACTGAAGCTTTCTTT.

The J gene is TRBJ2-2, the V gene TRBV9, with D possibly TRBD1 on 6 matching bases. Trimming shortened V by 6 bases and J by 0 bases, and 9 bases separated the two germline ends. This CDR3 is built from 14 residues. The germline V gene encodes CDR1 SGDLS and CDR2 YYNGEE. CDR3 DNA sequence: TGTGCCAGCAAGTCAGGGGCGAACACCGGGGAGCTGTTTTTT. This translates into CASKSGANTGELFF. Combining the CDR3 with reference TRBV9 and TRBJ2-2 gives the whole variable domain DSGVTQTPKHLITATGQRVTLRCSPRSGDLSVYWYQQSLDQGLQFLIQYYNGEERAKGNILERFSAQQFPDLHSELNLSSLELGDSALYFCASKSGANTGELFFGEGSRLTVL.

The V and J genes are TRBV5-4 and TRBJ1-1; unclear D gene. In germline, CDR1 is SGHNT, CDR2 YYREEE (reference sequence). V dropped 4 bases and J dropped 0 bases, with 16 bases sitting between them. The CDR3 runs to 16 residues. This CDR3 reads CASSPGGQEMNTEAFF. CDR3 DNA sequence: TGTGCCAGCAGCCCTGGAGGGCAGGAGATGAACACTGAAGCTTTCTTT.

The chain combines TRBV28 with TRBJ2-1; no clear D gene. This CDR3 is 12 amino acids long. Germline lookup yields CDR1 MDHEN and CDR2 SYDVKM. Trimming took 4 bases from V and 12 from J, leaving 13 bases between them. The CDR3 bases are TGTGCCAGCAGTTCCCCCGGGTCGGCGCAGTTCTTC. Translation: CASSSPGSAQFF.

Turning to this clone: Other nucleotide sequences from this sample produce the same CDR3. The chain uses TRBV9 and TRBJ2-4, with 9 bases that match TRBD1. Germline V gene lookup returns CDR1 SGDLS and CDR2 YYNGEE. J was trimmed by 4 bases and V by 3 bases; bases with no gene match: 2. This CDR3 has 14 amino acids. The CDR3: CASSAGQGKNIQYF. The CDR3 coding sequence is TGTGCCAGCAGCGCGGGACAGGGAAAAAACATTCAGTACTTC.

CDR3 loop: CASSLFIGGTSYEQYF. CDR3 DNA sequence: TGTGCCAGCAGCTTATTCATCGGCGGGACGTCCTACGAGCAGTACTTC. This chain joins TRBV7-8 and TRBJ2-7; perhaps TRBD2 as D (6 bases). The CDR3 contains 16 residues. Germline V gene lookup returns CDR1 SGHVS and CDR2 FQNEAQ. V was clipped by 2 bases and J by 1 base, with 15 bases between them.

The J gene is TRBJ2-7, the V gene TRBV7-9; D is possibly TRBD1 or TRBD2 (5 bases each). V lost 0 bases and J lost 6, with 21 bases in between. CDR3 length equals 17 residues. The germline CDR1 and CDR2 sequences are SEHNR and FQNEAQ (reference sequence). The CDR3, as DNA: TGTGCCAGCAGCTTAGCGGGGCCGTCTTGGAGGATCCCCGAGCAGTACTTC. It translates to CASSLAGPSWRIPEQYF. Looking up the rest from reference TRBV7-9 and TRBJ2-7 gives the full variable domain: DTGVSQNPRHKITKRGQNVTFRCDPISEHNRLYWYRQTLGQGPEFLTYFQNEAQLEKSRLLSDRFSAERPKGSFSTLEIQRTEQGDSAMYLCASSLAGPSWRIPEQYFGPGTRLTVT.

The chain uses TRBV27 and TRBJ2-7; 7 bases agree with TRBD2. Germline-derived CDR1 and CDR2 are MNHEY and SMNVEV (reference sequence). The V segment lost 4 bases and the J segment 7 bases; nucleotides outside the gene matches: 10. This CDR3 has 14 residues. The CDR3 protein is CASSSGGWVREQYF. As DNA, the CDR3 is TGTGCCAGCAGTTCCGGGGGGTGGGTGCGTGAGCAGTACTTC.

This clone was observed a single time. This chain links TRBV5-1 with TRBJ2-3; a weak D match, TRBD1 (6 bases). CDR3 size: 13 residues. The germline V gene has CDR1 SGHRS and CDR2 YFSETQ. The V end was cut by 8 bases, the J end by 0 bases, with 10 bases between. The CDR3 protein is CASGDTSTDTQYF. For the CDR3, the DNA is TGCGCCAGTGGGGACACAAGCACAGATACGCAGTATTTT. Using reference TRBV5-1 and TRBJ2-3 for the parts outside the CDR3, the full variable domain is KAGVTQTPRYLIKTRGQQVTLSCSPISGHRSVSWYQQTPGQGLQFLFEYFSETQRNKGNFPGRFSGRQFSNSRSEMNVSTLELGDSALYLCASGDTSTDTQYFGPGTRLTVL.

This rearrangement joins TRBV28 to TRBJ2-7; TRBD1 matches at 9 bases. J gave up 6 bases and V 5 bases, and 11 bases lay outside the gene matches. Germline V CDR1 and CDR2: MDHEN, SYDVKM. The CDR3 consists of 15 residues. CDR3 nucleotides: TGTGCCAGCAGTGCAGCCGGGACAGGGTTTTCCGAGCAGTACTTC. It codes for CASSAAGTGFSEQYF.

This chain uses TRBV15 with TRBJ1-1; D call uncertain. The length of the CDR3 is 16 residues. V was pared by 1 base and J by 0 bases, with 12 bases between. Germline loops: CDR1 LNHNV, CDR2 YYDKDF (reference sequence). Written as DNA, the CDR3 is TGTGCCACCAGCAGAGTCAGGATTCTGATGAACACTGAAGCTTTCTTT. Translated, it gives CATSRVRILMNTEAFF.

This chain connects TRBV6-4 to TRBJ1-4; D call uncertain. Germline lookup yields CDR1 MRHNA and CDR2 SNTAGT. The V gene lost 0 bases and the J gene lost 1 base, with 15 bases spanning the gap. The CDR3 extends over 18 amino acids. The CDR3 spells CASSDSPLQSRTNEKLFF. CDR3 nucleotides: TGTGCCAGCAGTGACTCGCCACTACAGAGCCGAACTAATGAAAAACTGTTTTTT.